The subject of this entry is one T cell receptor beta chain. The antigen it binds to is not known. Nothing much larger sits one base from this clone, and base qualities are not available. For this chain, trimming is 5 bases at the V end and 1 base at the J end, and the number of junction bases without a gene match is 5. The germline V gene encodes CDR1 LNHDA and CDR2 SQIVND (reference sequence). The CDR3 contains 18 residues, cysteine and phenylalanine counted. Solely the CDR3 DNA is kept, with 54 bases framed from the first base. Interpreted using the paper, the time point label stands for: blood 2 weeks post-SBRT. This specimen's treatment or condition label, interpreted: 15 Gy SBRT to primary tumor, nephrectomy 4 weeks later. Serial peripheral blood from radiation-treated patients was sampled at baseline, 2 weeks and 4 weeks after SBRT to track tumor-enriched clonotypes. Every patient had renal cell carcinoma of clear cell pathology. The QIAamp DNA Blood Mini Kit (Qiagen) was used to prepare genomic DNA for TCR sequencing. Only samples passing all quality control checks were included in the analyses.

This entry comes from a study of radiation and T cells in renal cell carcinoma (dated by TCRdb to between 2020 and 2021). Notes on the research overall: The samples were obtained from a clinical trial, where primary renal cell carcinomas were treated with 15 Gy stereotactic body radiation therapy and then removed by nephrectomy 4 weeks afterward. A total of 50 or so samples underwent TCR beta sequencing, made up of 25 or so tumors and roughly 27 peripheral blood samples. Across all 50 or so samples, 4,000,000 or so unique CDR3 nucleotide sequences, encoding 2,658,974 unique CDR3 amino acid sequences, were identified.

General findings and caveats noted by the study authors: Because no pretreatment tumor biopsies were available, whether clonotypes were present in the tumor at baseline could not be determined. Dynamics of the blood repertoire were not tracked past 4 weeks after treatment. Top tumor clonotypes rose in blood from baseline to 2 weeks post-radiation, then contracted by 4 weeks, suggesting transient expansion of tumor-resident clones. Because the trial had a single-armed design, the trial could not examine how radiation dose or scheduling affected the TCR repertoire.

TCR beta libraries were generated from genomic DNA with the immunoSEQ kit, following the manufacturer's recommendations. To prepare libraries, a first multiplex PCR with proprietary primers was run, followed by a second PCR that added unique barcodes, and a bead cleanup was done after each round. A kit-provided positive control reaction and a negative control reaction were included in every sample batch. The final libraries were assessed on an Agilent 4200 TapeStation D1000 ScreenTape, pooled by volume, and quantified by qPCR. Sequencing was performed on an Illumina NextSeq500 using a MidOutput 150-cycle cartridge, with 156 Read1 cycles, 15 Index1 cycles, and the kit custom primers. The pooled library was loaded at 0.85 to 1 pM, with a roughly 22% PhiX control spiked in. The published analysis was carried out like this. Vendor-processed data were analyzed in R, and a clonotype was defined as all T cells sharing the same CDR3 nucleotide sequence. For clone abundance analyses, frequencies were normalized to the 10,000 most abundant clones in each sample. Public T cell clones, averaging fewer than five per sample, were removed before analysis. A difference in abundance of at least 32-fold between compartments was used to define tumor-enriched and baseline blood-enriched clonotypes. Clonotypes expanded or contracted between blood time points were identified with a beta-binomial differential abundance model. Similarity between tumor and blood repertoires was quantified using the Baroni-Urbani and Buser coefficient, and groups were compared with two-tailed Wilcoxon tests in R. TCRdb provides this immuneACCESS table in a form limited to in-frame rearrangements. Some clones are lacking; in checked studies, under half of them reflect an unresolved V gene, and why the rest are absent is not known. V and J calls plus clone size are reproduced from that table; the DNA served to infer D and trimming. The table for this sample lists tens of thousands of clones; around 77% of them were counted only once. Jointly, the top ten make up roughly 7% of the sample.

Rearrangement joined TRBV19 to TRBJ2-6, with 13 bases matching TRBD2. The source is a man in his sixties with renal cell carcinoma. This material consisted of blood, taken from a patient whose treatment included radiotherapy and nephrectomy. The DNA sequence follows: TGTGCCAGTAGTTCTCCGGGACTAGCGGGGTCTGGGGCCAACGTCCTGACTTTC. Translated, this gives CASSSPGLAGSGANVLTF. Beyond the CDR3, the reference TRBV19 and TRBJ2-6 genes provide the residues; the full variable domain reads: DGGITQSPKYLFRKEGQNVTLSCEQNLNHDAMYWYRQDPGQGLRLIYYSQIVNDFQKGDIAEGYSVSREKKESFPLTVTSAQKNPTAFYLCASSSPGLAGSGANVLTFGAGSRLTVL.